This T cell receptor (beta chain) was obtained from a study of blood T cells in healthy people across ages. V lost 6 bases, J lost 0 bases, and 9 bases lay in between. The CDR3 length is 15 residues. Extraction of total RNA produced a minimum of 5 micrograms from each sample. This clonotype was picked up a small number of times. Its antigen is still unknown. A second PCR, run for about 6 to 11 cycles, used a sample-barcoded 5' primer plus a J-beta primer mix. All cDNA molecules were each tagged by a template-switch adaptor with 12 random nucleotides. TCRdb re-called the 5' RACE reads with MiXCR, one entry per CDR3 protein. The sample has approximately 1.5 million distinct CDR3 sequences; less than 45% are singletons. Overall study findings and caveats: Unsorted PBMC material precluded a definitive naive versus antigen-experienced comparison. Age brought a roughly linear fall in TCR beta diversity measured per million T cells.

This chain joins TRBV12-3 or TRBV12-4 and TRBJ1-6; weak D call: TRBD1 (6 bases). The sequencing input was blood. This receptor was obtained from a woman aged 18-29 years in good health. Here the CDR3 DNA reads TGTGCCAGCAGGGGGGGGCGCTCCTATAATTCACCCCTCCACTTT. As protein: CASRGGRSYNSPLHF.